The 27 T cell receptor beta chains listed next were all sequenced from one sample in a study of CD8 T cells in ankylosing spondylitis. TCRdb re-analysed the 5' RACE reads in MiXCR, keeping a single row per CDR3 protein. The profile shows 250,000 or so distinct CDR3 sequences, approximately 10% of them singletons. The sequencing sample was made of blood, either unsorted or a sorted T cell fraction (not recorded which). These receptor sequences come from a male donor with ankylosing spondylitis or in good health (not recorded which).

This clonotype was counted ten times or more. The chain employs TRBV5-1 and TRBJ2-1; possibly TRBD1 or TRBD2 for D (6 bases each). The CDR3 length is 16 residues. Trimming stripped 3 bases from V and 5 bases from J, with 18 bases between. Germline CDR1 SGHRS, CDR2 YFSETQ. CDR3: CASSSPGGLLDNEQFF. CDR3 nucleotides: TGCGCCAGCAGCTCGCCCGGGGGCCTACTTGACAATGAGCAGTTCTTC. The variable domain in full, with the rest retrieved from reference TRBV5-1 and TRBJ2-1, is KAGVTQTPRYLIKTRGQQVTLSCSPISGHRSVSWYQQTPGQGLQFLFEYFSETQRNKGNFPGRFSGRQFSNSRSEMNVSTLELGDSALYLCASSSPGGLLDNEQFFGPGTRLTVL.

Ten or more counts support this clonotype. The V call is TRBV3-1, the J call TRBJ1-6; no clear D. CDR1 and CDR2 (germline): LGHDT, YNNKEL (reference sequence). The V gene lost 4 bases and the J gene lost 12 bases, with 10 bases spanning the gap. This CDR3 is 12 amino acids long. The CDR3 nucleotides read TGTGCCAGCAGCCTAAAAGGCCTACCCCTCCACTTT. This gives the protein CASSLKGLPLHF.

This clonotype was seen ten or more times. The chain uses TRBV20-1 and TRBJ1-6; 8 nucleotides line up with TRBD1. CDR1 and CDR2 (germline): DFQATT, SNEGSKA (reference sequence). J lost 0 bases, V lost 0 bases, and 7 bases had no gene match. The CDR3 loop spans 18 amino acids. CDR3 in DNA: TGCAGTGCTAGAGATCCGGACAGGGACAGCTCCTATAATTCACCCCTCCACTTT. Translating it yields CSARDPDRDSSYNSPLHF.

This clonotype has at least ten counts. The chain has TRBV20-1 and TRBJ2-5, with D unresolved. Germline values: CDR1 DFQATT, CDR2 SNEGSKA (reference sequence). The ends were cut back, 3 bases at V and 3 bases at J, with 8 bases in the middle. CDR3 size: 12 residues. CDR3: CSASRVEETQYF. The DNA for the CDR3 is TGCAGTGCTAGTCGAGTTGAAGAGACCCAGTACTTC.

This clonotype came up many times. In nucleotides, the CDR3 is TGCAGCGTTGGGGGCTCTTCCTGCTACACCTTC. This sequence encodes CSVGGSSCYTF. The genes are TRBV29-1 and TRBJ1-2, with a possible D match to TRBD1 (5 bases). This CDR3 region has 11 residues. From germline, CDR1 is SQVTM and CDR2 ANQGSEA. V lost 4 bases and J lost 9, with 12 bases in between. Together with reference TRBV29-1 and TRBJ1-2, the CDR3 gives the full variable domain: SAVISQKPSRDICQRGTSLTIQCQVDSQVTMMFWYRQQPGQSLTLIATANQGSEATYESGFVIDKFPISRPNLTFSTLTVSNMSPEDSSIYLCSVGGSSCYTFGSGTRLTVV.

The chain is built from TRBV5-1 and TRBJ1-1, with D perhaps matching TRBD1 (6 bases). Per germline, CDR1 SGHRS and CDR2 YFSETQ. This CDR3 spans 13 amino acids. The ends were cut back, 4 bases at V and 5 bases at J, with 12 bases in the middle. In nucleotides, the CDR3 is TGCGCCAGCAGCCCAGCAGGGGTTACTGAAGCTTTCTTT. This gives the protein CASSPAGVTEAFF.

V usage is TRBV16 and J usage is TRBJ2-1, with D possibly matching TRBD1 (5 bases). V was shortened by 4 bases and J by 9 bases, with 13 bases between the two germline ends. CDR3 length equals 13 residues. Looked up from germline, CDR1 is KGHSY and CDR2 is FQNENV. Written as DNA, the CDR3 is TGTGCCAGCAGCCCCACCGCCCAGGGTGAGCAGTTCTTC. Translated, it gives CASSPTAQGEQFF. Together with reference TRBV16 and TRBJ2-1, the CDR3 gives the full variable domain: GEEVAQTPKHLVRGEGQKAKLYCAPIKGHSYVFWYQQVLKNEFKFLISFQNENVFDETGMPKERFSAKCLPNSPCSLEIQATKLEDSAVYFCASSPTAQGEQFFGPGTRLTVL.

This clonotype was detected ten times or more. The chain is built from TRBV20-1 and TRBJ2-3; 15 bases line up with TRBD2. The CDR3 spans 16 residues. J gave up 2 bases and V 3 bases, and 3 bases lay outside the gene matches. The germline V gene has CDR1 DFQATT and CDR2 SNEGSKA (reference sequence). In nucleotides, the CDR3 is TGCAGTGCTAGTGGACTAGCGGGAGGGATCACAGATACGCAGTATTTT. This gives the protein CSASGLAGGITDTQYF.

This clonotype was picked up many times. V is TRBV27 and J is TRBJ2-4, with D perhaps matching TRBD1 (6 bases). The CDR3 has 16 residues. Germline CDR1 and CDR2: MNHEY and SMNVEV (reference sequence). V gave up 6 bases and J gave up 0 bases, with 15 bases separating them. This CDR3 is CASSRTGSQAKNIQYF. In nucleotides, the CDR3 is TGTGCCAGCAGCCGAACAGGGAGCCAAGCCAAAAACATTCAGTACTTC.

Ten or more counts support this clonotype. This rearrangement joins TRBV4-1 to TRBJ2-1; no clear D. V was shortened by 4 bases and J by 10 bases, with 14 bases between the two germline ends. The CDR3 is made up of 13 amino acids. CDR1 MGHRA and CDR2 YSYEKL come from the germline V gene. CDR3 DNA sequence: TGCGCCAGCAGCCCCCTGCTAGGTTACGAGCAGTTCTTC. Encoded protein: CASSPLLGYEQFF.

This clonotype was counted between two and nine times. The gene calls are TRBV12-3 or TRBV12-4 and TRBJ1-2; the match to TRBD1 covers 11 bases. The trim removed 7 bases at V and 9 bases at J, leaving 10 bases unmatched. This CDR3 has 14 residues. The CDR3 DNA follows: TGTGCCAGCAACGAGTCCGGGACAGGGGGTAGCTACACCTTC. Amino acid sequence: CASNESGTGGSYTF.

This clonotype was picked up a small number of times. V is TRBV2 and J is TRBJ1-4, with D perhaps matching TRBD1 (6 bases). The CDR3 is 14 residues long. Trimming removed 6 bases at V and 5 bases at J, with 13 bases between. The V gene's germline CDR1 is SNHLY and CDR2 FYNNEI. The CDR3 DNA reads TGTGCCAGCAGGGCCGGGACAAGGAATGAAAAACTGTTTTTT. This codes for CASRAGTRNEKLFF.

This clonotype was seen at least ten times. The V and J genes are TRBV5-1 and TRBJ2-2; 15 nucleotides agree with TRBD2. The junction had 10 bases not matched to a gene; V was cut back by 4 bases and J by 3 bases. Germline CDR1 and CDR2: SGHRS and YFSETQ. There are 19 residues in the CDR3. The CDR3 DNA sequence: TGCGCCAGCAGCCCGATGGGACTAGCGGGGGGCCCGTACACCGGGGAGCTGTTTTTT. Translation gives CASSPMGLAGGPYTGELFF.

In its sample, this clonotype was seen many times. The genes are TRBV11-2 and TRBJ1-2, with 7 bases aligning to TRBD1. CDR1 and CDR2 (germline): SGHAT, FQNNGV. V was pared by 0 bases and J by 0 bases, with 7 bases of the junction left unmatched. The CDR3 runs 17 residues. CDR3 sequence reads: CASSLDQGGQPNYGYTF. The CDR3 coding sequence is TGTGCCAGCAGCTTAGATCAAGGGGGCCAGCCTAACTATGGCTACACCTTC. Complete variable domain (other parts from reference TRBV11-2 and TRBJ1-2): EAGVAQSPRYKIIEKRQSVAFWCNPISGHATLYWYQQILGQGPKLLIQFQNNGVVDDSQLPKDRFSAERLKGVDSTLKIQPAKLEDSAVYLCASSLDQGGQPNYGYTFGSGTRLTVV.

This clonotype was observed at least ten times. The CDR3 protein is CSVEGLPDSYNEQFF. DNA of the CDR3: TGCAGCGTTGAAGGTCTGCCCGATTCCTACAATGAGCAGTTCTTC. The chain couples TRBV29-1 to TRBJ2-1, with D uncertain. Germline-derived CDR1 and CDR2 are SQVTM and ANQGSEA. CDR3 length equals 15 residues. V was shortened by 1 base and J by 1 base, with 11 bases between the two germline ends.

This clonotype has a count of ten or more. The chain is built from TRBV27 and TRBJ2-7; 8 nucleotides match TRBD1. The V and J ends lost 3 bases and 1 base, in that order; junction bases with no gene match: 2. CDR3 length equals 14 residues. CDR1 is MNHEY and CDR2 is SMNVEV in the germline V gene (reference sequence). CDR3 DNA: TGTGCCAGCAGTTTCACAGGGGGATCCTACGAGCAGTACTTC. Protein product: CASSFTGGSYEQYF.

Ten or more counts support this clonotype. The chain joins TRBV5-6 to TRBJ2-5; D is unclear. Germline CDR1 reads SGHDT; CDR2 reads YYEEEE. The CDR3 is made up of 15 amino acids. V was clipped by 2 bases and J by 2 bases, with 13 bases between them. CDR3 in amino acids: CASSFSPAPQETQYF. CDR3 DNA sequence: TGTGCCAGCAGCTTCTCACCCGCCCCTCAAGAGACCCAGTACTTC.

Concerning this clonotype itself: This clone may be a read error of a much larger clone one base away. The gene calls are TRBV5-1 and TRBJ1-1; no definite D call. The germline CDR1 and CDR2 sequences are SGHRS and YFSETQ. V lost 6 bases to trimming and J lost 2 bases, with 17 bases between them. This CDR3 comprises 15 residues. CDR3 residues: CASTPSRTENTEAFF. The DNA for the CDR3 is TGCGCCAGCACTCCATCCAGGACCGAAAACACTGAAGCTTTCTTT.

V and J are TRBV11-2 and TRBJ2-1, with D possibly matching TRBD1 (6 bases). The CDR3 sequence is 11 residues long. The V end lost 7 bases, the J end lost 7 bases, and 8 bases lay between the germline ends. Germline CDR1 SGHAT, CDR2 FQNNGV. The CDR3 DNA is TGTGCCAGCACCAGGGGAAATGAGCAGTTCTTC. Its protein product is CASTRGNEQFF.

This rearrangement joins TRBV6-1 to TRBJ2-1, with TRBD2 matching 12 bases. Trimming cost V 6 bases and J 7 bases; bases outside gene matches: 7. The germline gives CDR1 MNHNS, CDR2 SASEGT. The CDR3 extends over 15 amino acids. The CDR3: CASSLTSGGWNEQFF. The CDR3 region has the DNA TGTGCCAGCAGCCTCACTAGCGGGGGGTGGAATGAGCAGTTCTTC.

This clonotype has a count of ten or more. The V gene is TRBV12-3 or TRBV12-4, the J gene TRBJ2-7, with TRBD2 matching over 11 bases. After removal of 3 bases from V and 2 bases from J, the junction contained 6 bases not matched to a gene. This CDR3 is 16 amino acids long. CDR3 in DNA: TGTGCCAGCAGTTTCCTAGCGGGGGGCCCAACCTACGAGCAGTACTTC. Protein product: CASSFLAGGPTYEQYF.

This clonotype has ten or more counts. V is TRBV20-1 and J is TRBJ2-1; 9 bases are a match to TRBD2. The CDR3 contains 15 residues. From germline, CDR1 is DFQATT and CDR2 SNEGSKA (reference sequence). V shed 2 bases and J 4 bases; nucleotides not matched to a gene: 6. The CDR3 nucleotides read TGCAGTGCTAGAAGGGGAACTAGCGGGTACAATGAGCAGTTCTTC. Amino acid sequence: CSARRGTSGYNEQFF.

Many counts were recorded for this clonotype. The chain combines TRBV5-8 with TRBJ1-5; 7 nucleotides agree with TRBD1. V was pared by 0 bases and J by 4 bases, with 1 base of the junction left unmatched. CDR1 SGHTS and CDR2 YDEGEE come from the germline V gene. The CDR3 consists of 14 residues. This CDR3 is CASSLEQGNQPQHF. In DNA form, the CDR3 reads TGTGCCAGCAGCTTGGAACAGGGGAATCAGCCCCAGCATTTT.

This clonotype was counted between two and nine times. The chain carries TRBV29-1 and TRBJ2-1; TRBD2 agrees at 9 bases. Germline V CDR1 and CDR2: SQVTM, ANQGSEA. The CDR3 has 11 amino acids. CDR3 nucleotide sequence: TGCATCGGGACTAGCAGCAATGAGCAGTTCTTC. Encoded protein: CIGTSSNEQFF.

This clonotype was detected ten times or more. CDR3 loop: CASSLYRGATEETQYF. CDR3 DNA: TGTGCCAGCAGTTTATACCGGGGCGCAACCGAAGAGACCCAGTACTTC. The chain recombines TRBV28 with TRBJ2-5; D possibly matches TRBD1 or TRBD2 (5 bases each). The germline V and J ends were trimmed by 1 base and 3 bases, with 15 bases remaining between them. The CDR3 has 16 residues. The germline CDR1 and CDR2 sequences are MDHEN and SYDVKM.

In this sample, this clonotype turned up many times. As DNA, the CDR3 is TGTGCCATCGGGAATTTAGCGGGAATAACCTACGAGCAGTACTTC. It translates to CAIGNLAGITYEQYF. The V call is TRBV10-3, the J call TRBJ2-7, with TRBD2 identical over 8 bases. The ends lost 8 bases at V and 2 bases at J; junction bases unmatched: 11. In germline, CDR1 is ENHRY, CDR2 SYGVKD. The CDR3 has 15 residues.

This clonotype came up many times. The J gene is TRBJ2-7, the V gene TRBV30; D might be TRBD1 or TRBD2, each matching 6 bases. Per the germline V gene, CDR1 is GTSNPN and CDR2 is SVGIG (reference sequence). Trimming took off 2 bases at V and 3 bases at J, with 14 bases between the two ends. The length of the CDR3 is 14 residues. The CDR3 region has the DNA TGTGCCTGGAGTTTCGGGGGCGCGGTCTACGAGCAGTACTTC. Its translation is CAWSFGGAVYEQYF.